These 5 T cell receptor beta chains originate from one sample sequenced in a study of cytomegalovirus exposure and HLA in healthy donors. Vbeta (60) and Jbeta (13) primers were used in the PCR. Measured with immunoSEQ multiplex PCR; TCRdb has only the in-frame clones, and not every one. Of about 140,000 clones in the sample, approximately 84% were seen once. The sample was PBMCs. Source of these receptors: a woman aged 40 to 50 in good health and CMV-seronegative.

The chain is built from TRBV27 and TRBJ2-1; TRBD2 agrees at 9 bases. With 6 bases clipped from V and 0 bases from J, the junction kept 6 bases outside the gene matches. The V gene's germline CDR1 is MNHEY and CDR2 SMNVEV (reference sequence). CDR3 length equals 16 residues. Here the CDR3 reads CASREYSGSSYNEQFF. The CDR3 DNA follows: TGTGCCAGCAGGGAGTATAGCGGGAGCTCCTACAATGAGCAGTTCTTC.

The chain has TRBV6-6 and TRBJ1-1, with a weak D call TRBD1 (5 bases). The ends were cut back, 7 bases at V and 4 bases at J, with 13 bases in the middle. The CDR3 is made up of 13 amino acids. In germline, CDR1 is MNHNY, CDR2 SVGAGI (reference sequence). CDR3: CASTRGGSTEAFF. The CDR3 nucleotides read TGTGCCAGCACCCGCGGGGGGAGCACTGAAGCTTTCTTT.

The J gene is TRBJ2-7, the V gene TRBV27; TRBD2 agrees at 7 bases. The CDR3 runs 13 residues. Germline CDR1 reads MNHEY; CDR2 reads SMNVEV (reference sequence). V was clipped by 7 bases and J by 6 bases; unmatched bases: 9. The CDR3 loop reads CASTGGGPLEQYF. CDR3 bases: TGTGCCAGCACGGGGGGAGGGCCCCTCGAGCAGTACTTC.

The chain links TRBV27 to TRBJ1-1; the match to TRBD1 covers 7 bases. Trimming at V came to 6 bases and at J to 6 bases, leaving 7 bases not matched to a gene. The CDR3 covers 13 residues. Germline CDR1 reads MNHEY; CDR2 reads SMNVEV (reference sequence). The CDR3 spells CASRRDSTSEAFF. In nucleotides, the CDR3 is TGTGCCAGCAGACGGGACAGTACGTCTGAAGCTTTCTTT.

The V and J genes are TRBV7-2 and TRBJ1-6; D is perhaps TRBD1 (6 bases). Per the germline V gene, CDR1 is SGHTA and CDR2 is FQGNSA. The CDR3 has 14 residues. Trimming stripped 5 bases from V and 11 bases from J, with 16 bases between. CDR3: CASSQNTGYAPLHF. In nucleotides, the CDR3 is TGTGCCAGCAGCCAAAATACAGGGTATGCACCCCTCCACTTT.